What follows describes a single T cell receptor beta chain. The target antigen is unknown. A second PCR of roughly 6 to 12 cycles used a sample-barcoded 5' primer and a J-beta primer mix. Every molecule of cDNA carried a tag from a template-switch adaptor with 12 random nucleotides. TCRdb itself ran the 5' RACE reads through MiXCR, one entry per CDR3 protein. The sample consists of about 1.1 million distinct CDR3 sequences, less than 45% of them appearing once. The length of the CDR3 is 19 residues. CDR1 and CDR2 from the germline V gene are SNHLY and FYNNEI. Trimming removed 0 bases at V and 0 bases at J, with 18 bases between. The sample belongs to a study of blood T cells in healthy people across ages. The overall study: Per every two T cells, about one barcoded beta molecule was captured by template switching.

Study-level findings and limits: Long-lived donors carried more naive CD4+ cells and greater diversity than aged donors.

The TCR was taken from a man aged 18 to 35 in good health. Sequencing used blood. The V and J genes are TRBV2 and TRBJ2-1; perhaps TRBD2 as D (5 bases). The CDR3 protein is CASSEAWRAVRSSYNEQFF. The CDR3 nucleotides are TGTGCCAGCAGTGAAGCTTGGCGAGCGGTCAGGAGCTCCTACAATGAGCAGTTCTTC. Complete variable domain (other parts from reference TRBV2 and TRBJ2-1): EPEVTQTPSHQVTQMGQEVILRCVPISNHLYFYWYRQILGQKVEFLVSFYNNEISEKSEIFDDQFSVERPDGSNFTLKIRSTKLEDSAMYFCASSEAWRAVRSSYNEQFFGPGTRLTVL.